A single sample gave rise to the 4 T cell receptor beta chains below, sequenced in a study of Graves' ophthalmopathy and Graves' hyperthyroidism. The authors amplified TCR beta CDR3 regions from RNA transcripts. The first round was an RT-PCR with HTBI primers, and the second round was a multiplex PCR. Each CDR3 protein is one row after TCRdb ran MiXCR on the multiplex PCR reads. In the table there are roughly 350,000 distinct CDR3 sequences, about 15% of which are singletons. The sample comprised peripheral blood. These receptors were taken from an adult woman with stable Graves' hyperthyroidism.

This clonotype was detected ten times or more. The chain couples TRBV5-4 to TRBJ2-5; D is undetermined. This CDR3 is 16 amino acids long. Trimming pared 0 bases from V and 2 bases from J, leaving 14 bases between. The V gene's germline CDR1 is SGHNT and CDR2 YYREEE (reference sequence). The CDR3 DNA reads TGTGCCAGCAGCTTGGGGGGTTTGCAAACTCAAGAGACCCAGTACTTC. Translation gives CASSLGGLQTQETQYF.

The chain is built from TRBV5-5 and TRBJ1-2; 8 positions match TRBD1. Trimming took 0 bases from V and 5 from J; bases not matched to a gene: 6. CDR1 is SGHKS, CDR2 YYEKEE, per germline (reference sequence). The CDR3 contains 15 residues. The CDR3 nucleotides read TGTGCCAGCAGCTTGGTTGGGACAGGCCCGTATGGCTACACCTTC. Translation gives CASSLVGTGPYGYTF. Using reference TRBV5-5 and TRBJ1-2 for the parts outside the CDR3, the full variable domain is DAGVTQSPTHLIKTRGQQVTLRCSPISGHKSVSWYQQVLGQGPQFIFQYYEKEERGRGNFPDRFSARQFPNYSSELNVNALLLGDSALYLCASSLVGTGPYGYTFGSGTRLTVV.

This clonotype has only a few counts. The chain couples TRBV2 to TRBJ2-5; D remains unclear. Germline assignment: CDR1 SNHLY and CDR2 FYNNEI. Trimming stripped 5 bases from V and 2 bases from J, with 15 bases between. This CDR3 contains 15 residues. CDR3: CASSLLELQQETQYF. The CDR3 nucleotides are TGTGCCAGCAGTTTGTTAGAGCTACAGCAAGAGACCCAGTACTTC.

The V call is TRBV18, the J call TRBJ2-7, with D perhaps TRBD2 (5 bases). V was trimmed by 2 bases and J by 7 bases, leaving 9 bases between them. Germline V gene sequence: CDR1 KGHSH, CDR2 LQKENI. This CDR3 is built from 12 residues. This CDR3 is CASSPRGWEQYV. DNA of the CDR3: TGTGCCAGCTCACCAAGAGGGTGGGAGCAGTACGTC.